This T cell receptor (beta chain) came from a study of shared clonotypes between healthy human individuals. Looking at the study overall: The study drew on a couple of women and a few men aged 18 to 49 as donors. Study outcomes and limitations: Clonotype sharing across donors was expected to vary with sequencing depth. Some clonotypes were shared by all four sorted-subset donors, while others were not shared. The non-shared ones had lower generation probabilities than the shared ones. The represented genetic and exposure-history diversity was limited by the small number of donors.

Using immunoSEQ multiplex PCR, the repertoire was profiled, and TCRdb retains in-frame clones only, with some absent. Of about 1,900,000 clones listed, just under 95% were seen once; the top ten hold 1.2%. About this clone itself: Antigen: not known.

Naivety among CD8 cells was defined by CD45RO negativity and positive CCR7 selection, thereby excluding terminally differentiated effector memory CD45RA+ cells. The CDR3 spans 14 residues. Germline-derived CDR1 and CDR2 are LNHDA and SQIVND (reference sequence). V gave up 4 bases and J gave up 5 bases; unmatched junction bases: 4. The material sequenced was naive CD8+ T cells sorted from blood. This sequence was found in a man aged 18 to 30 in good health. The chain has TRBV19 and TRBJ1-1, with TRBD1 matching 10 bases. DNA for the CDR3: TGTGCCAGTAGTAGTTGGACAGGGGGGACTGAAGCTTTCTTT. It translates to CASSSWTGGTEAFF.